A single sample is the source of the 7 T cell receptor beta chains below, sequenced in a study of OX40 agonist ivuxolimab in advanced cancers. This table comes from immunoSEQ multiplex PCR, and its TCRdb copy is limited to in-frame clones, with some not included. Altogether fewer than 45,000 clones are present, around 80% being singletons, with the ten largest covering approximately 6.8%. This specimen was CD4+ or CD8+ T cells sorted from blood, taken in a trial of the OX40 agonist ivuxolimab. The source of these receptors is an adult with an advanced solid tumor such as melanoma, head and neck, liver or kidney cancer.

The gene calls are TRBV9 and TRBJ1-3; TRBD1 matches 8 bases. V dropped 3 bases and J dropped 0; count of bases not matched to a gene: 8. CDR3 length: 17 residues. CDR1 is SGDLS and CDR2 is YYNGEE in the germline V gene. CDR3: CASSERGQVTSGNTIYF. As DNA, the CDR3 is TGTGCCAGCAGCGAGAGGGGACAGGTGACCTCTGGAAACACCATATATTTT.

The rearrangement uses TRBV5-6 and TRBJ1-5; D remains ambiguous. Trimming stripped 3 bases from V and 5 bases from J, with 15 bases between. This CDR3 spans 15 amino acids. Germline assignment: CDR1 SGHDT and CDR2 YYEEEE. CDR3 residues: CASSYQQRRDQPQHF. The DNA for the CDR3 is TGTGCCAGCAGCTACCAACAAAGGAGGGATCAGCCCCAGCATTTT.

The CDR3 DNA follows: TGTGCCAGCAGCATCCGAGAGGGACTAGCGGGTACCTACGAGCAGTACTTC. Protein: CASSIREGLAGTYEQYF. V is TRBV7-2 and J is TRBJ2-7, with 12 bases that match TRBD2. V was pared by 5 bases and J by 2 bases, with 10 bases of the junction left unmatched. Germline assignment: CDR1 SGHTA and CDR2 FQGNSA. The CDR3 sequence is 17 residues long.

The genes are TRBV5-4 and TRBJ1-1, with D possibly matching TRBD1 (5 bases). V lost 0 bases to trimming and J lost 10 bases, with 10 bases between them. CDR3 size: 12 residues. Germline CDR1 reads SGHNT; CDR2 reads YYREEE (reference sequence). The CDR3 bases are TGTGCCAGCAGCTTGGCAAGGGGAGGAGCTTTCTTT. It translates to CASSLARGGAFF. The full variable domain, completed using reference TRBV5-4 and TRBJ1-1, is ETGVTQSPTHLIKTRGQQVTLRCSSQSGHNTVSWYQQALGQGPQFIFQYYREEENGRGNFPPRFSGLQFPNYSSELNVNALELDDSALYLCASSLARGGAFFGQGTRLTVV.

V and J are TRBV25-1 and TRBJ2-7; D tentatively fits TRBD1 or TRBD2 (7 bases each). Germline assignment: CDR1 MGHDK and CDR2 SYGVNS. V was pared by 1 base and J by 6 bases, with 13 bases between. This CDR3 region has 14 residues. The CDR3 DNA follows: TGTGCCAGCAGTGAATTAGGCAGGGGGGGCGAGCAGTACTTC. Its protein is CASSELGRGGEQYF.

The chain has TRBV11-3 and TRBJ2-1; the D gene is possibly TRBD2 (5 bases). The germline CDR1 and CDR2 sequences are SGHNT and YENEEA. The CDR3 length is 17 residues. The V end lost 3 bases, the J end lost 10 bases, and 25 bases lay between the germline ends. CDR3 in amino acids: CASSFPLSGEPRAEQFF. Written as DNA, the CDR3 is TGTGCCAGCAGCTTCCCCCTTTCCGGGGAGCCCCGAGCGGAGCAGTTCTTC.

The rearrangement joins TRBV7-6 to TRBJ1-1, with 8 bases that match TRBD1. V dropped 5 bases and J dropped 5; count of bases not matched to a gene: 4. Looked up from germline, CDR1 is SGHVS and CDR2 is FNYEAQ. The CDR3 is 13 amino acids. CDR3 DNA sequence: TGTGCCAGCAGCAGGACAGGGTATACTGAAGCTTTCTTT. As protein: CASSRTGYTEAFF.